The 19 T cell receptor beta chains below come from one sample, sequenced in a study of T cell changes during pregnancy in multiple sclerosis. Some clones are missing from TCRdb's copy, which holds only in-frame ones; the method was immunoSEQ multiplex PCR. In the table there are under 95,000 clones, just under 95% of which are singletons. The specimen was peripheral blood, collected in the second trimester of pregnancy. These receptors were obtained from a female donor in good health, enrolled as a control in a pregnancy study.

V gene TRBV15 combines with J gene TRBJ2-3; D is unresolved. From germline, CDR1 is LNHNV and CDR2 YYDKDF (reference sequence). This CDR3 contains 13 residues. Trimming stripped 4 bases from V and 3 bases from J, with 8 bases between. The DNA of the CDR3 is TGTGCCACCAGCATGAGGTGGACAGATACGCAGTATTTT. Its translation: CATSMRWTDTQYF. Looking up the rest from reference TRBV15 and TRBJ2-3 gives the full variable domain: DAMVIQNPRYQVTQFGKPVTLSCSQTLNHNVMYWYQQKSSQAPKLLFHYYDKDFNNEADTPDNFQSRRPNTSFCFLDIRSPGLGDTAMYLCATSMRWTDTQYFGPGTRLTVL.

This chain links TRBV2 with TRBJ2-3; 13 positions agree with TRBD2. V gave up 3 bases and J gave up 5 bases; unmatched junction bases: 5. Looked up from germline, CDR1 is SNHLY and CDR2 is FYNNEI. The CDR3 consists of 16 residues. CDR3 nucleotide sequence: TGTGCCAGCAGTGACAGACTAGCGGGGGGTGAAGATACGCAGTATTTT. Translation: CASSDRLAGGEDTQYF.

The CDR3 bases are TGTGCCAGCAGCTCGTTCAGGGGGATCGGAAACACCATATATTTT. Its protein product is CASSSFRGIGNTIYF. J is TRBJ1-3 and V is TRBV7-2; 7 bases are a match to TRBD1. V lost 4 bases and J lost 4; bases outside the gene matches: 7. Germline-derived CDR1 and CDR2 are SGHTA and FQGNSA. The CDR3 is 15 residues long.

V usage is TRBV6-5 and J usage is TRBJ1-5; D is ambiguous. The CDR3 is 15 residues long. Germline V gene data show CDR1 as MNHEY and CDR2 as SVGAGI. The V and J ends lost 5 bases and 2 bases respectively, with 13 bases between them. CDR3 residues: CASSLTGSGNQPQHF. For the CDR3, the DNA is TGTGCCAGCAGTCTGACCGGGAGTGGCAATCAGCCCCAGCATTTT.

The CDR3 region is CASSLGQGVNTEAFF. CDR3 nucleotide sequence: TGTGCCAGCAGTTTAGGGCAGGGGGTGAACACTGAAGCTTTCTTT. This chain links TRBV27 with TRBJ1-1, with TRBD1 matching 7 bases. Germline V gene lookup returns CDR1 MNHEY and CDR2 SMNVEV (reference sequence). The ends lost 2 bases at V and 0 bases at J; junction bases unmatched: 3. This CDR3 contains 15 residues.

This chain joins TRBV19 and TRBJ2-4; possible D gene TRBD1, 5 bases. V was clipped by 5 bases and J by 5 bases, with 13 bases between them. This CDR3 spans 14 amino acids. The germline CDR1 and CDR2 sequences are LNHDA and SQIVND (reference sequence). The CDR3 reads CASSYGHPQNIQYF. The CDR3 DNA is TGTGCCAGTAGTTATGGACACCCGCAAAACATTCAGTACTTC.

V is TRBV15 and J is TRBJ1-5; D is ambiguous. V shed 3 bases and J shed 7 bases, with 13 bases lying between them. CDR1 is LNHNV and CDR2 is YYDKDF in the germline V gene (reference sequence). CDR3 length equals 14 residues. In DNA, the CDR3 is TGTGCCACCAGCAGGCACCGGGATGGACAGCCCCAGCATTTT. This encodes CATSRHRDGQPQHF. Based on the CDR3 plus reference TRBV15 and TRBJ1-5, the full variable domain is DAMVIQNPRYQVTQFGKPVTLSCSQTLNHNVMYWYQQKSSQAPKLLFHYYDKDFNNEADTPDNFQSRRPNTSFCFLDIRSPGLGDTAMYLCATSRHRDGQPQHFGDGTRLSIL.

The chain carries TRBV11-3 and TRBJ1-2; D perhaps matches TRBD1 (6 bases). Germline values: CDR1 SGHNT, CDR2 YENEEA. This CDR3 contains 13 residues. With 3 bases removed from V and 8 bases from J, the gap between germline ends came to 13 bases. This chain's CDR3 is CASSFTGLRGYTF. The CDR3 DNA reads TGTGCCAGCAGCTTTACAGGGTTGCGCGGCTACACCTTC.

V is TRBV11-2 and J is TRBJ1-1, with a weak D call TRBD1 (5 bases). This CDR3 contains 15 residues. From germline, CDR1 is SGHAT and CDR2 FQNNGV. Trimming took 1 base from V and 4 from J, leaving 13 bases between them. For the CDR3, the DNA is TGTGCCAGCAGCTTAGTGGCCCAGGGAGGCACTGAAGCTTTCTTT. As protein: CASSLVAQGGTEAFF.

A single count supports this clone. This rearrangement joins TRBV27 to TRBJ2-3; TRBD2 agrees at 11 bases. The trim removed 4 bases at V and 0 bases at J, leaving 3 bases unmatched. Germline V gene lookup returns CDR1 MNHEY and CDR2 SMNVEV (reference sequence). The CDR3 extends over 16 amino acids. The DNA of the CDR3 is TGTGCCAGCAGTTCGACTAGCGGGGACAGCACAGATACGCAGTATTTT. It translates to CASSSTSGDSTDTQYF.

The gene calls are TRBV6-1 and TRBJ1-5; D is undetermined. CDR3 length: 15 residues. The V end was cut by 3 bases, the J end by 2 bases, with 11 bases between. The germline CDR1 and CDR2 sequences are MNHNS and SASEGT. Here the CDR3 DNA reads TGTGCCAGCAGTGAGGGGTCGAGGGGCAATCAGCCCCAGCATTTT. Amino acids: CASSEGSRGNQPQHF.

V gene TRBV10-3 combines with J gene TRBJ1-1, with D tentatively TRBD1 (6 bases). Looked up from germline, CDR1 is ENHRY and CDR2 is SYGVKD. The CDR3 is 13 residues long. V shed 6 bases and J shed 2 bases, with 10 bases lying between them. CDR3 nucleotide sequence: TGTGCCATCAGACAGGGCTCAAACACTGAAGCTTTCTTT. Translation: CAIRQGSNTEAFF.

This chain joins TRBV5-8 and TRBJ2-7; TRBD1 agrees at 8 bases. Germline V gene sequence: CDR1 SGHTS, CDR2 YDEGEE. Trimming cost V 0 bases and J 1 base; bases outside gene matches: 3. The CDR3 is 15 amino acids. For the CDR3, the DNA is TGTGCCAGCAGCTTGGGACAGGGGCTTTCCTACGAGCAGTACTTC. Its translation: CASSLGQGLSYEQYF.

This chain joins TRBV4-1 and TRBJ1-1; D gene uncertain. The CDR3 length is 13 residues. The V end was cut by 0 bases, the J end by 8 bases, with 10 bases between. CDR1 and CDR2 (germline): MGHRA, YSYEKL. DNA for the CDR3: TGCGCCAGCAGCCAAGATATCCGTATGGAAGCTTTCTTT. Its protein product is CASSQDIRMEAFF.

The chain links TRBV5-5 to TRBJ2-3, with D perhaps matching TRBD1 (6 bases). The CDR3 loop spans 13 amino acids. Germline-derived CDR1 and CDR2 are SGHKS and YYEKEE (reference sequence). V was shortened by 4 bases and J by 4 bases, with 10 bases between the two germline ends. The CDR3 DNA reads TGTGCCAGCAGCAGGGGGTTCGCAGATACGCAGTATTTT. Protein: CASSRGFADTQYF.

This chain joins TRBV2 and TRBJ1-4; 8 bases map to TRBD1. The V segment lost 4 bases and the J segment 6 bases; nucleotides outside the gene matches: 19. This CDR3 comprises 19 residues. Germline lookup yields CDR1 SNHLY and CDR2 FYNNEI. The DNA for the CDR3 is TGTGCCAGCAGTGTCTCCCAACGGACAGGGTTTTTGGGTGATGAAAAACTGTTTTTT. Encoded protein: CASSVSQRTGFLGDEKLFF.

The chain has TRBV6-6 and TRBJ1-1; 7 nucleotides agree with TRBD1. The junction had 8 bases not matched to a gene; V was cut back by 8 bases and J by 5 bases. CDR1 and CDR2 (germline): MNHNY, SVGAGI (reference sequence). The CDR3 loop spans 13 amino acids. CDR3 bases: TGTGCCAGCTGGTTAGGGGGCCTGACTGAAGCTTTCTTT. Translated, it gives CASWLGGLTEAFF.

V is TRBV14 and J is TRBJ2-6; TRBD1 is a possible D gene (6 bases). V lost 3 bases and J 0 bases, leaving 12 bases between the germline ends. The CDR3 consists of 17 residues. Germline lookup yields CDR1 SGHDN and CDR2 FVKESK. The CDR3 loop reads CASSHLGQHSGANVLTF. The CDR3 DNA sequence: TGTGCCAGCAGCCATTTAGGACAGCACTCTGGGGCCAACGTCCTGACTTTC. Filled out from reference TRBV14 and TRBJ2-6, the complete variable domain reads EAGVTQFPSHSVIEKGQTVTLRCDPISGHDNLYWYRRVMGKEIKFLLHFVKESKQDESGMPNNRFLAERTGGTYSTLKVQPAELEDSGVYFCASSHLGQHSGANVLTFGAGSRLTVL.

The rearrangement joins TRBV7-9 to TRBJ2-3; a possible D gene is TRBD2 (5 bases). Germline CDR1 reads SEHNR; CDR2 reads FQNEAQ (reference sequence). Trimming pared 5 bases from V and 2 bases from J, leaving 14 bases between. The CDR3 extends over 15 amino acids. The CDR3 reads CASSPDGLSTDTQYF. Here the CDR3 DNA reads TGTGCCAGCAGCCCGGACGGACTGTCCACAGATACGCAGTATTTT. The complete variable domain, with remaining parts taken from reference TRBV7-9 and TRBJ2-3, reads DTGVSQNPRHKITKRGQNVTFRCDPISEHNRLYWYRQTLGQGPEFLTYFQNEAQLEKSRLLSDRFSAERPKGSFSTLEIQRTEQGDSAMYLCASSPDGLSTDTQYFGPGTRLTVL.